This T cell receptor (beta chain) was identified in a study of cytomegalovirus exposure and HLA in healthy donors. With 60 Vbeta and 13 Jbeta primers, the PCR was carried out. TCRdb keeps only in-frame clones here, not all; method: immunoSEQ multiplex PCR. The repertoire holds 150,000 to 200,000 clones, with 60% to 75% as singletons. V was trimmed by 1 base and J by 8 bases, leaving 17 bases between them. The CDR3 extends over 15 amino acids. Germline V gene data show CDR1 as MNHEY and CDR2 as SVGAGI. The sequence came from a woman between 50 and 59 years old in good health and CMV-seropositive. Material: PBMCs. V and J are TRBV6-5 and TRBJ1-2, with no clear D. CDR3: CASSYYPFGEWGYTF. The CDR3 DNA follows: TGTGCCAGCAGTTACTACCCCTTCGGGGAGTGGGGCTACACCTTC.